The rows below give T cell receptor beta chains drawn from one sample of a study of T cells after yellow fever vaccination. One entry per CDR3 protein results from TCRdb running MiXCR on the 5' RACE reads. The sample consists of 500,000 to 650,000 distinct CDR3 sequences, approximately 13% of them appearing once. The source material was PBMCs, sampled on the day of the yellow fever booster vaccination. These receptors came from a man younger than 45 who received the YFV17D yellow fever vaccine. CDR3s include the opening cysteine and the closing phenylalanine or tryptophan. Fields, in order: J gene, D gene, clone size, V gene, CDR3 DNA, CDR3 protein. A D gene is named only where the DNA matches it firmly. Some rows have no size entry. The others give once, few or many, or a class for an expanded clone.

TRBJ2-1	TRBD2	.	TRBV5-1	TGCGCCAGCAGCTCATCGGGACTATCGGAAGAGCAGTTCTTC	CASSSSGLSEEQFF
TRBJ2-7	.	few	TRBV6-1	TGTGCCAGCAAGACGACCTCGATGGGCTCCTACGAGCAGTACTTC	CASKTTSMGSYEQYF
TRBJ2-4	TRBD1	.	TRBV12-3/TRBV12-4	TGTGCCAGCCGTCAGGGGGCCGGTCCCATTCAGTACTTC	CASRQGAGPIQYF
TRBJ2-1	.	.	TRBV20-1	TGCTGTGCTAGAGATTGGGGCACGGGTCCCTTCGTTGAGCAGTTCTTC	CCARDWGTGPFVEQFF
TRBJ2-3	.	.	TRBV13	TGTGCCAGCAGCTACAGGGAGAATACGGATACGCAGTATTTT	CASSYRENTDTQYF
TRBJ1-5	.	few	TRBV7-2	TGTGCCAGCAGCTTAGTCGCAAGCAATCAGCCCCAGCATTTT	CASSLVASNQPQHF
TRBJ1-1	.	.	TRBV20-1	TGCAGTGCTAGAGTAGGGACTCGGGCTGAAGCTTTCTTT	CSARVGTRAEAFF
TRBJ2-1	.	few	TRBV20-1	TGCAGTGCCAAGGACTTCGATGAGCAGTTCTTC	CSAKDFDEQFF
TRBJ2-7	.	.	TRBV7-2	TGTGCCAGCAGCTTAAGGTACACCGAGGCGTACGAGCAGTACTTC	CASSLRYTEAYEQYF
TRBJ1-5	TRBD1	.	TRBV19	TGTGCCAGTAGAAACAGGGGGCAGGGCAATCAGCCCCAGCATTTT	CASRNRGQGNQPQHF
TRBJ2-7	.	.	TRBV5-5	TGTGCCAGCAGAAGTTCCAGGGCCCTACAAGGGGAGCAGTACTTC	CASRSSRALQGEQYF
TRBJ2-7	.	.	TRBV7-2	TGTGCCAGCAGCCGCTCGGAGGGCCCGTACGAGCAGTACTTC	CASSRSEGPYEQYF
TRBJ2-2	TRBD1	.	TRBV5-1	TGCGCCAGCTTCGGAACAGGGGCCGGGGAGCTGTTTTTT	CASFGTGAGELFF
TRBJ2-7	.	few	TRBV19	TGTGCCAGTAGTATCAGCCTCACCTACGAGCAGTACTTC	CASSISLTYEQYF
TRBJ2-7	.	.	TRBV7-2	TGTGCCAGCAGCAAGGACAGTCCGTTCCACTTC	CASSKDSPFHF
TRBJ2-1	TRBD2	.	TRBV20-1	TGCAGTGCCAAAGGAACTAGCGGGAGGGCCTTGGATGAGCAGTTCTTC	CSAKGTSGRALDEQFF
TRBJ2-5	TRBD2	few	TRBV10-3	TGTGCCATCAGTGGCGGGAGACGAGGAGAGACCCAGTACTTC	CAISGGRRGETQYF
TRBJ1-2	.	few	TRBV12-3/TRBV12-4	TGTGCCAGCAGTTTCCGGCAGGGCGCGGCGTTC	CASSFRQGAAF
TRBJ1-5	TRBD1	few	TRBV28	TGTGCCAGCAGTGGAAGACAGGGAATGGATCAGCCCCAGCATTTT	CASSGRQGMDQPQHF
TRBJ1-2	.	few	TRBV7-9	TGTGCCAGCAGCGCTGGACAGCCCTATGGCTACACCTTC	CASSAGQPYGYTF
TRBJ1-5	.	many	TRBV5-1	TGCGCCAGCAGCCTCCGGGCAGGGGATCAGCCCCAGCATTTT	CASSLRAGDQPQHF
TRBJ2-3	TRBD1	many	TRBV12-3/TRBV12-4	TGTGCCAGCAGCCTCGGGACAGGGGTCGGTCCGCAGTATTTT	CASSLGTGVGPQYF
TRBJ2-1	TRBD2	few	TRBV27	TGTGCCAGCAGTTTAACGGGACTAGCGGGTTTGTATGAGCAGTTCTTC	CASSLTGLAGLYEQFF
TRBJ1-2	.	few	TRBV7-8	TGTGCCAGCAGCATCTACAGGGAACTTGGCTACACCTTC	CASSIYRELGYTF
TRBJ2-5	.	.	TRBV15	TGTGCCACCGGGATCTATTCTAGCGAGACCCAGTACTTC	CATGIYSSETQYF
TRBJ2-3	TRBD2	few	TRBV7-9	TGTGCCAGCAGCTTTGTTACTAGCGGGAAGGGAGCAGATACGCAGTATTTT	CASSFVTSGKGADTQYF
TRBJ2-3	.	few	TRBV3-1	TGTGCCAGCAGCCAAGATCGAACACATACGCAGTATTTT	CASSQDRTHTQYF
TRBJ2-7	.	many	TRBV7-2	TGTGCCAGCAGCTTGCCGAGCTCCTACGAGCAGTACTTC	CASSLPSSYEQYF
TRBJ1-5	.	.	TRBV7-8	TGTGCCAGCAGCTTAGGGGCCTTATTAAATCAGCCCCAGCATTTT	CASSLGALLNQPQHF
TRBJ2-4	TRBD2	few	TRBV7-8	TGTGCCAGCAGCTTAGGGGGAGGGAACGGATTTGTCAAAAACATTCAGTACTTC	CASSLGGGNGFVKNIQYF
TRBJ1-3	.	.	TRBV15	TGTGCCACCAGCAGAGTGAGCGGGGGGAACACCATATATTTT	CATSRVSGGNTIYF
TRBJ1-5	.	.	TRBV6-6	TGTGCCAGCAGTCACCCAAATCAGCCCCAGCATTTT	CASSHPNQPQHF
TRBJ1-2	.	few	TRBV20-1	TGCAGTGCTCGAAGGCAGGGGAACTATGGCTACACCTTC	CSARRQGNYGYTF
TRBJ2-1	.	few	TRBV7-8	TGTGCCAGCAGCTTAGTCGACCGGGACCATGAGCAGTTCTTC	CASSLVDRDHEQFF
TRBJ2-7	.	few	TRBV11-2	TGTGCCAGCAGCCCATCGGACGGATCCTACGAGCAGTACTTC	CASSPSDGSYEQYF
TRBJ2-1	.	.	TRBV20-1	TGCAGTGCTAGCCGGGGTTGGGGTGCGTACAATGAGCAGTTCTTC	CSASRGWGAYNEQFF
TRBJ1-2	.	few	TRBV7-3	TGTGCCAGCAGCTCCATTGGGACGGGTGGCTACACCTTC	CASSSIGTGGYTF
TRBJ1-4	TRBD1	few	TRBV7-2	TGTGCCAGCAGTCCAGGGGGCCGGGAAAAACTGTTTTTT	CASSPGGREKLFF
TRBJ2-7	TRBD2	.	TRBV23-1	TGCGCCAGCAGTGCCCCAAGGACTAGCGTGCACGAGCAGTACTTC	CASSAPRTSVHEQYF
TRBJ2-2	.	.	TRBV3-1	TGTGCCAGCAGCCAAGAACCCAGCGGCAACACCGGGGAGCTGTTTTTT	CASSQEPSGNTGELFF
TRBJ2-5	TRBD1	.	TRBV9	TGTGCCAGCAGCGAGTTGACAGGGGGTCAGGAGACCCAGTACTTC	CASSELTGGQETQYF
TRBJ2-7	TRBD2	few	TRBV20-1	TGCAGTGCTAGAGGTTGGGGCGGGAGGGCCGCCCTCGAGCAGTACTTC	CSARGWGGRAALEQYF
TRBJ2-3	TRBD2	few	TRBV20-1	TGCAGTGCTAGAGGGACTAGCGGGAGGATGGATACGCAGTATTTT	CSARGTSGRMDTQYF
TRBJ2-7	.	.	TRBV5-1	TGCGCCAGCAGCTTCGGGGGGCACGACGAGCAGTACTTC	CASSFGGHDEQYF
TRBJ2-5	.	.	TRBV14	TGTGCCAGCAGCCAAGATCCTTGGGCGGGGAACCAAGAGACCCAGTACTTC	CASSQDPWAGNQETQYF
TRBJ2-2	TRBD2	few	TRBV6-5	TGTGCCAGCAGTTATTCGAGCGGGACGAACACCGGGGAGCTGTTTTTT	CASSYSSGTNTGELFF
TRBJ2-2	TRBD2	few	TRBV29-1	TGCAGCGTAGATACCCCTAGCGGGAGTCCCGGGGAGCTGTTTTTT	CSVDTPSGSPGELFF
TRBJ2-1	.	many	TRBV12-3/TRBV12-4	TGTGCCAGCAGTTTAGAGGGGGCGGGGTCCTCGGTGATCTTC	CASSLEGAGSSVIF
TRBJ1-5	TRBD1	few	TRBV24-1	TGTGCCACCAGCGGAGGGGAGGGGGCGCATGATCAGCCCCAGCATTTT	CATSGGEGAHDQPQHF
TRBJ1-3	TRBD1	few	TRBV29-1	TGCAGCGTTCGGTCGGGACAGGGGGCCCCTAATGGAAACACCATATATTTT	CSVRSGQGAPNGNTIYF
TRBJ2-7	TRBD2	.	TRBV9	TGTGCCAGCAGCGTTGGGACTAGCCCCCCGAGCTCCTACGAGCAGTACTTC	CASSVGTSPPSSYEQYF
TRBJ2-3	TRBD2	few	TRBV7-6	TGTGCCAGCAGCTTAGCGACTAGCGGGAGGGTCCCAGATACGCAGTATTTT	CASSLATSGRVPDTQYF
TRBJ2-6	TRBD2	.	TRBV11-2	TGTGCCAGCAGCTTATACCGGACTAGCGGGAGTTCGGGGGCCAACGTCCTGACTTTC	CASSLYRTSGSSGANVLTF
TRBJ2-3	.	few	TRBV20-1	TGCAGTGCTTCCCGGGGCTATACGCAGTATTTT	CSASRGYTQYF
TRBJ1-6	.	few	TRBV12-3/TRBV12-4	TGTGCCAGCAGTTTAGAGCGTACAGGGCACTCACCCCTCCACTTT	CASSLERTGHSPLHF